Reported below is one TCR beta chain. Its antigen is still unknown. Base qualities are not at hand, and no much larger clone is one base apart. Related bone marrow donors provided peripheral blood samples on the day of marrow donation. Mononuclear cells from peripheral blood and bone marrow were separated by Ficoll-Hypaque density centrifugation and then cryopreserved. The data were taken from a study of T cells after posttransplantation cyclophosphamide (dated by TCRdb to the mid-2010s). Background for the entire study: T cell repertoire reconstitution was tracked by TRB sequencing after myeloablative bone marrow transplantation in which posttransplantation cyclophosphamide was used as GVHD prophylaxis. Samples from 35 PTCy-treated patients and about 17 related bone marrow donors of those patients were subjected to antigen receptor sequencing. TRB sequencing was performed on blood from all 35 or so PTCy patients with 1-year posttransplant specimens. Up to roughly 3 additional blood samples from 2 to 5.2 years after transplant were also TRB-sequenced in 3 patients, as was pretransplant blood from a handful of patients. Public TRB sequences were queried against a database of over 3,600 sequences associated with responses to pathogens, tumor antigens, self-antigens and alloantigens. Because TRA and TRB clonality were tightly correlated in 9 samples, subsequent TCR analyses were focused on TRB only. The full study reports these points: At 1-2 months, donor-recipient similarity was low but rose over the first year, and the later blood repertoires were often dominated by donor CD8+ memory clones. The TRB repertoires of T cells infiltrating skin or GI tract showed only limited overlap with the TRB repertoires of T cells in blood. Across roughly 49 patients, TRB clonality was highly associated with recipient CMV seropositivity and CMV reactivation, and diversity in PTCy patients was similar to diversity in CNI/methotrexate controls.

Genomic DNA was the input for TRB sequencing, which was run either with the immunoSEQ assay at survey resolution or with the hsTCRB kit. As for how the authors treated the data: The immunoSEQ software handled the initial read processing, while the LymphoSeq R package was used for the repertoire analyses. Clonality was computed as 1 minus normalized Shannon entropy; Gini coefficient was also calculated for each TRB dataset. Phenotypes of unsorted samples were inferred by mapping TRB sequences from sorted subsets of the recipient or donor onto the same recipient's unsorted samples. The table was pulled from immuneACCESS by TCRdb, which kept in-frame rearrangements only. Such tables lose some clones; where checked, under half of the loss comes from unresolved V genes, and the rest has no known cause. For V, J and clone size, that table is used; D and trimming come from the DNA. The sample counts 25,000 to 35,000 clones, each observed more than once. The top ten clonotypes cover 4% to 5.5% of the sample.

The CDR3 holds 14 amino acids from the cysteine to the phenylalanine. The DNA shown is the 42-base CDR3, in frame from base 1. V and J are truncated by 0 bases and 4 bases respectively, leaving an intervening sequence of 9 bases. The rearranged segments are TRBV12-3 or TRBV12-4 and TRBJ1-1, and possibly TRBD1, on 6 matching bases. What was sequenced was PBMCs. The clonotype was recovered from a woman in her twenties or thirties in good health and a related stem cell transplant donor. CDR3 loop: CASSLAAGATEAFF. Here is the DNA: TGTGCCAGCAGTTTAGCTGCGGGGGCCACTGAAGCTTTCTTT.